This T cell receptor beta chain was profiled in a study of early T cells in non-severe SARS-CoV-2 infection. The wider study: Bulk RNA taken from unsorted whole blood was sequenced, leaving chains unpaired.

Germline V gene sequence: CDR1 ENHRY, CDR2 SYGVKD. CDR3 size: 15 residues. J was trimmed by 5 bases and V by 3 bases; bases with no gene match: 4. Individual cDNA molecules were tagged with unique molecular identifiers, the study reported. TCRdb redid the calling of the 5' RACE reads with MiXCR, one entry per CDR3 protein. Here the sample spans more than 95,000 distinct CDR3 sequences, approximately 9.9% being singletons. Comments on this clonotype: As yet, its antigen is unknown.

Study results and limitations: The VDJdb matching leaned toward anti-spike CD8 responses and overlooked private and CD4 specificities.

This chain joins TRBV10-3 and TRBJ2-3, with 11 nucleotides matching TRBD2. The clonotype was recovered from an adult who was a healthcare worker with PCR-confirmed SARS-CoV-2 infection or an uninfected control (not recorded which). The starting material was whole blood, obtained at baseline. The CDR3 is CAISDSGGAKDTQYF. The CDR3 coding sequence is TGTGCCATCAGTGATAGCGGGGGGGCCAAAGATACGCAGTATTTT.